This T cell receptor beta chain derives from a study of CD8 T cells in Susac syndrome. RNA amounts of roughly 0.5 to 1 ug underwent reverse transcription with random hexamers. TCRdb redid the calling of the immunoSEQ multiplex PCR reads with MiXCR, one entry per CDR3 protein. The sample includes under 200,000 distinct CDR3 sequences, 94% of them seen just once. CDR3 length: 13 amino acids. Germline V lookup: CDR1 SNHLY, CDR2 FYNNEI. Trimming took 3 bases from V and 0 from J, leaving 5 bases between them. This sequence originates from a human donor with Susac syndrome. Sequenced sample: CD4+ T cells from PBMCs. The V gene is TRBV2, the J gene TRBJ1-1; no reliable D call. CDR3 DNA sequence: TGTGCCAGCAGTGAGCGTTTGAACACTGAAGCTTTCTTT. As protein: CASSERLNTEAFF.